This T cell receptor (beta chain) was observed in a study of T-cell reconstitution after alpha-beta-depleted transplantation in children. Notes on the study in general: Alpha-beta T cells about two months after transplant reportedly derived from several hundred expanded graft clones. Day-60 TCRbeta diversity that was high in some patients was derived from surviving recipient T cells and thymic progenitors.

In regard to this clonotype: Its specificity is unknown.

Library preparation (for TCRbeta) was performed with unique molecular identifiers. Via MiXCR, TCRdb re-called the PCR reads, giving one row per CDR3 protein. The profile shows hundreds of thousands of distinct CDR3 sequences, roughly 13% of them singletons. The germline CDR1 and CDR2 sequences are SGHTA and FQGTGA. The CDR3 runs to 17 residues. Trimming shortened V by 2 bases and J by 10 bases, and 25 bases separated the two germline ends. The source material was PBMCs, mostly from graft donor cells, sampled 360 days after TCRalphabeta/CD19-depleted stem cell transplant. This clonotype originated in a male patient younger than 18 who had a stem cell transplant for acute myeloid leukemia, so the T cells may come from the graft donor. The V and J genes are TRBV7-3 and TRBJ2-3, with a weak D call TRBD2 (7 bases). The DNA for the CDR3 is TGTGCCAGCAGCTTACGCATCTTCGGGGGGCGAGCACTCTCGCAGTATTTT. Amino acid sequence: CASSLRIFGGRALSQYF.